Listed here are 20 T cell receptor beta chains from one sample, sequenced in a study of graft-versus-host responses after intestinal transplantation. TCRdb's table, derived via immunoSEQ multiplex PCR, lists solely in-frame clones and lacks some. The sample has about 29,000 clones, 60% to 85% seen once. Researchers processed graft tissue to release intraepithelial and lamina propria lymphocytes. The specimen comprised ileum tissue, sampled 98 days after intestinal transplantation. The receptors stem from a human patient who received an intestinal transplant, so some T cells may come from the graft donor.

The rearrangement joins TRBV6-1 to TRBJ2-5; TRBD1 matches at 8 bases. Trimming took 2 bases from V and 4 from J; bases not matched to a gene: 6. The CDR3 sequence is 15 residues long. Germline V gene sequence: CDR1 MNHNS, CDR2 SASEGT. The chain's CDR3 is CASSEIGRGRETQYF. In nucleotides, the CDR3 is TGTGCCAGCAGTGAAATAGGCAGGGGGCGAGAGACCCAGTACTTC.

The chain uses TRBV15 and TRBJ2-1, with 11 bases aligning to TRBD2. This CDR3 is built from 15 residues. From germline, CDR1 is LNHNV and CDR2 YYDKDF (reference sequence). Trimming cost V 5 bases and J 7 bases; bases outside gene matches: 7. The CDR3: CATSHIAGGQNEQFF. In nucleotides, the CDR3 is TGTGCCACCAGCCACATAGCGGGGGGGCAAAATGAGCAGTTCTTC.

J is TRBJ1-4 and V is TRBV18, with 10 positions matching TRBD1. The CDR3 extends over 19 amino acids. V was pared by 2 bases and J by 7 bases, with 16 bases of the junction left unmatched. The germline V gene has CDR1 KGHSH and CDR2 LQKENI. CDR3 sequence: CASSPAGTGASNAGEKLFF. The CDR3 bases are TGTGCCAGCTCACCAGCCGGGACAGGGGCGAGTAATGCTGGTGAAAAACTGTTTTTT.

This clone was counted a single time. This chain links TRBV7-9 with TRBJ1-5; 10 nucleotides match TRBD1. Trimming removed 2 bases from V and 5 bases from J; junction bases left unmatched: 6. This CDR3 region has 16 residues. Germline V gene sequence: CDR1 SEHNR, CDR2 FQNEAQ (reference sequence). The CDR3 is CASSLMGQGKDQPQHF. DNA for the CDR3: TGTGCCAGCAGCTTAATGGGACAGGGGAAGGATCAGCCCCAGCATTTT. Combining the CDR3 with reference TRBV7-9 and TRBJ1-5 gives the whole variable domain DTGVSQNPRHKITKRGQNVTFRCDPISEHNRLYWYRQTLGQGPEFLTYFQNEAQLEKSRLLSDRFSAERPKGSFSTLEIQRTEQGDSAMYLCASSLMGQGKDQPQHFGDGTRLSIL.

This clone appeared a single time. V and J are TRBV6-1 and TRBJ2-1; TRBD1 matches 8 bases. Germline CDR1 and CDR2: MNHNS and SASEGT. The CDR3 extends over 14 amino acids. With V trimmed by 2 bases and J by 14 bases, 11 bases remained unmatched. For the CDR3, the DNA is TGTGCCAGCAGTGAACAGGGGGCTAGGATTAGGGAGTTCTTC. Protein: CASSEQGARIREFF.

The chain couples TRBV7-7 to TRBJ1-1, with unresolved D. V lost 2 bases to trimming and J lost 2 bases, with 6 bases between them. CDR3 length: 13 amino acids. Germline CDR1 SSHAT, CDR2 FNYEAQ (reference sequence). CDR3 loop: CASSLQENTEAFF. DNA for the CDR3: TGTGCCAGCAGCTTACAGGAAAACACTGAAGCTTTCTTT.

The CDR3 region is CSVVIGSGRGGPEETQYF. The CDR3 coding sequence is TGCAGCGTTGTTATCGGTTCGGGACGGGGGGGCCCTGAAGAGACCCAGTACTTC. The gene calls are TRBV29-1 and TRBJ2-5; 8 nucleotides agree with TRBD2. CDR1 is SQVTM, CDR2 ANQGSEA, per germline. The CDR3 runs to 18 residues. V lost 4 bases and J lost 3; bases outside the gene matches: 19.

CDR3 nucleotides: TGTGCCAGCAGCTTTCAGTCCTACGAGCAGTACTTC. Protein sequence: CASSFQSYEQYF. This chain joins TRBV5-6 and TRBJ2-7; D ambiguous. The V and J ends lost 2 bases and 1 base respectively, with 4 bases between them. Germline V gene lookup returns CDR1 SGHDT and CDR2 YYEEEE. This CDR3 has 12 amino acids.

This clone has just one count. The V call is TRBV9, the J call TRBJ1-1; D unresolved. The CDR3 is 13 residues long. CDR1 and CDR2 (germline): SGDLS, YYNGEE. Trimming took 0 bases from V and 0 from J, leaving 3 bases between them. DNA for the CDR3: TGTGCCAGCAGCGTAGAGGTGAACACTGAAGCTTTCTTT. It encodes CASSVEVNTEAFF.

CDR3 loop: CASSPQGIANYGYTF. The CDR3 bases are TGTGCCAGCAGCCCACAGGGGATAGCTAACTATGGCTACACCTTC. The chain joins TRBV6-1 to TRBJ1-2; TRBD1 agrees at 7 bases. Trimming removed 6 bases from V and 0 bases from J; junction bases left unmatched: 7. The CDR3 covers 15 residues. Germline assignment: CDR1 MNHNS and CDR2 SASEGT.

The chain links TRBV10-3 to TRBJ2-1, with D tentatively TRBD2 (6 bases). The germline V gene encodes CDR1 ENHRY and CDR2 SYGVKD. Trimming shortened V by 3 bases and J by 7 bases, and 16 bases separated the two germline ends. CDR3 length: 15 amino acids. The CDR3 DNA sequence: TGTGCCATCAGTGATGATGGAGGGCCCGGTAATGAGCAGTTCTTC. It codes for CAISDDGGPGNEQFF.

This clone was counted a single time. The V gene is TRBV28, the J gene TRBJ1-2; TRBD1 is a possible D gene (6 bases). The germline gives CDR1 MDHEN, CDR2 SYDVKM. CDR3 length: 15 amino acids. The V end was cut by 0 bases, the J end by 4 bases, with 12 bases between. CDR3 protein: CASSLWHRVGYGYTF. In DNA, the CDR3 is TGTGCCAGCAGTTTATGGCACAGGGTAGGCTATGGCTACACCTTC.

This clone was observed once. This sequence joins TRBV6-5 and TRBJ1-6; no reliable D call. The CDR3 is made up of 15 amino acids. CDR1 and CDR2 (germline): MNHEY, SVGAGI. The ends were cut back, 0 bases at V and 10 bases at J, with 13 bases in the middle. CDR3: CASSYSRTAFSPLHF. The CDR3 coding sequence is TGTGCCAGCAGTTACTCTCGGACCGCGTTCTCACCCCTCCACTTT.

The chain employs TRBV5-1 and TRBJ1-5; D is ambiguous. V was shortened by 0 bases and J by 0 bases, with 10 bases between the two germline ends. The CDR3 is 16 amino acids. The germline CDR1 and CDR2 sequences are SGHRS and YFSETQ. CDR3 bases: TGCGCCAGCAGCTTGGGACGGACCCATAGCAATCAGCCCCAGCATTTT. It codes for CASSLGRTHSNQPQHF. The full variable domain, with the rest looked up from reference TRBV5-1 and TRBJ1-5, is KAGVTQTPRYLIKTRGQQVTLSCSPISGHRSVSWYQQTPGQGLQFLFEYFSETQRNKGNFPGRFSGRQFSNSRSEMNVSTLELGDSALYLCASSLGRTHSNQPQHFGDGTRLSIL.

The rearrangement uses TRBV18 and TRBJ1-2, with D perhaps matching TRBD1 (5 bases). This CDR3 comprises 15 residues. Germline values: CDR1 KGHSH, CDR2 LQKENI. With 3 bases removed from V and 5 bases from J, the gap between germline ends came to 16 bases. The DNA of the CDR3 is TGTGCCAGCTCACCTTCGACAGCTAACTCATATGGCTACACCTTC. Translation: CASSPSTANSYGYTF. The full variable domain, in which reference TRBV18 and TRBJ1-2 provide the parts outside the CDR3, is NAGVMQNPRHLVRRRGQEARLRCSPMKGHSHVYWYRQLPEEGLKFMVYLQKENIIDESGMPKERFSAEFPKEGPSILRIQQVVRGDSAAYFCASSPSTANSYGYTFGSGTRLTVV.

In DNA form, the CDR3 reads TGTGCCAGCAGTGAGGCCAAAAACATTCAGTACTTC. Translated: CASSEAKNIQYF. The gene calls are TRBV25-1 and TRBJ2-4, with D hard to call. V lost 3 bases and J lost 1, with 1 base in between. The CDR3 has 12 residues. In germline, CDR1 is MGHDK, CDR2 SYGVNS.

This clone was seen a handful of times. The CDR3 region is CASSPRVRVTAGNTIYF. CDR3 DNA sequence: TGTGCCAGCAGCCCACGAGTCAGGGTAACCGCTGGAAACACCATATATTTT. This rearrangement joins TRBV7-9 to TRBJ1-3, with D possibly being TRBD1 (5 bases). This CDR3 region has 17 residues. Germline CDR1 SEHNR, CDR2 FQNEAQ (reference sequence). V gave up 5 bases and J gave up 2 bases, with 19 bases separating them. The full variable domain, in which reference TRBV7-9 and TRBJ1-3 provide the parts outside the CDR3, is DTGVSQNPRHKITKRGQNVTFRCDPISEHNRLYWYRQTLGQGPEFLTYFQNEAQLEKSRLLSDRFSAERPKGSFSTLEIQRTEQGDSAMYLCASSPRVRVTAGNTIYFGEGSWLTVV.

The CDR3 here is CASSLAGELFF. CDR3 sequence (DNA): TGTGCCAGCAGCTTGGCCGGGGAGCTGTTTTTT. The V and J genes are TRBV5-6 and TRBJ2-2, with D hard to call. This CDR3 spans 11 amino acids. Trimming left V 0 bases short and J 6 bases short, with 0 bases between. CDR1 and CDR2 from the germline V gene are SGHDT and YYEEEE.

This chain joins TRBV29-1 and TRBJ2-1, with unresolved D. The CDR3 extends over 14 amino acids. The ends were cut back, 4 bases at V and 2 bases at J, with 12 bases in the middle. Germline V lookup: CDR1 SQVTM, CDR2 ANQGSEA. CDR3 coding DNA: TGCAGCGTTGTAGGCAGAGGAGCCTACAATGAGCAGTTCTTC. Translation: CSVVGRGAYNEQFF.

This sequence joins TRBV2 and TRBJ2-1; 9 nucleotides align to TRBD1. The CDR3 has 16 residues. Unmatched junction bases numbered 6, after V lost 4 bases and J lost 2 bases. The germline CDR1 and CDR2 sequences are SNHLY and FYNNEI. The CDR3 loop is CASSVRGQGTYNEQFF. CDR3 bases: TGTGCCAGCAGTGTCAGGGGACAGGGAACCTACAATGAGCAGTTCTTC.